This T cell receptor (beta chain) was sequenced during a study of blood T cell repertoires in COVID-19. The table came from immunoSEQ multiplex PCR; TCRdb's copy has only in-frame clones and leaves some out. The sample shows roughly 260,000 clones, over 75% of them seen only once. CDR1 ENHRY and CDR2 SYGVKD come from the germline V gene. Losses at the gene ends were 5 bases for V and 7 bases for J; bases not matched to a gene: 16. The CDR3 is made up of 17 amino acids. The source is a woman aged 45 to 65 with acute or convalescent COVID-19. The specimen sequenced was peripheral blood. The chain is built from TRBV10-3 and TRBJ2-1; TRBD2 agrees at 8 bases. CDR3 loop: CAISRVAGGRAGNEQFF. The CDR3 nucleotides read TGTGCCATCAGTCGGGTTGCGGGGGGCCGGGCGGGGAATGAGCAGTTCTTC.